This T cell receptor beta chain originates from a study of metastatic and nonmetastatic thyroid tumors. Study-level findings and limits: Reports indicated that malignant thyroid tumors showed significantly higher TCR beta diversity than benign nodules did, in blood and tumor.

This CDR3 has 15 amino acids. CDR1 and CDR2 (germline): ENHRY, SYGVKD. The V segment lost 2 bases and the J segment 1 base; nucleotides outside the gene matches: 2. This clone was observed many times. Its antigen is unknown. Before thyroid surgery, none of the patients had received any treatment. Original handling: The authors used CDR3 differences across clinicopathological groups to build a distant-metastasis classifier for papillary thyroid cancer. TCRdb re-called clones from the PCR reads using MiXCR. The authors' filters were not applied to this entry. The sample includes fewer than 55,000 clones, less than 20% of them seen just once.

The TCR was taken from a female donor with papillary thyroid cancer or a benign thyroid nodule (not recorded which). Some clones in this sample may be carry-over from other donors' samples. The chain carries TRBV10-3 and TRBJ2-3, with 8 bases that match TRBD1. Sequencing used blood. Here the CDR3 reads CAISELGQGTDTQYF. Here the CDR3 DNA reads TGTGCCATCAGTGAGCTGGGACAGGGCACAGATACGCAGTATTTT.